This T cell receptor beta chain was observed in a study of human T cells and chemical hapten exposure. Across the whole study: The patients, most of them female, presented with alopecia areata, totalis or universalis. Among samples, TCR yields varied mainly because of small differences in pooled library volume.

This clonotype was detected many times. Time point denoted: patch test 1, 2 weeks after DPC sensitization. Treatment indicated: therapeutic diphenylcyclopropenone sensitization with weekly scalp DPC. In the library, unique molecular identifiers were attached to individual cDNA molecules. The authors' processing: Sample TCR totals centred on a median of approximately 95,000, ranging about 20,000 to 750,000. TCRdb reanalysed the RACE reads using MiXCR and keeps one entry per CDR3 protein. The V and J calls and clone size are TCRdb's, not the authors'. This sample has 370,000 or so distinct CDR3 sequences; about 4.4% occur once, and the top ten carry under 3%. V was cut by 5 bases and J by 1 base, with 14 bases left in between. This CDR3 is 16 amino acids long. From germline, CDR1 is KGHDR and CDR2 SFDVKD.

J is TRBJ2-1 and V is TRBV24-1; D could derive from TRBD1 or TRBD2 (6 bases each). The TCR originated in a woman aged 50 to 60 with alopecia areata. Some clones in this sample may be carry-over from other donors' samples. The material was whole blood, obtained in connection with sensitization to the hapten diphenylcyclopropenone (DPC). The CDR3 DNA reads as TGTGCCACCAGTGGGGAGGAGGGGGGTTCCTACAATGAGCAGTTCTTC. It yields the protein CATSGEEGGSYNEQFF.